This TCR beta chain was captured in a study of T cells in Graves' hyperthyroidism and ophthalmopathy. Per germline, CDR1 SQVTM and CDR2 ANQGSEA. Trimming stripped 4 bases from V and 3 bases from J, with 19 bases between. The CDR3 runs 16 residues. Amplification of TCR beta CDR3 regions used RNA as the template. Initially, a first-round RT-PCR of the TCR CDR3 employed the HTBI primer set. TCRdb re-called the multiplex PCR reads with MiXCR, one entry per CDR3 protein. This table holds hundreds of thousands of distinct CDR3 sequences, just under 20% found once. This sequence was found in a man aged 35-49 years with Graves' ophthalmopathy. J is TRBJ2-1 and V is TRBV29-1, with D maybe TRBD1 (6 bases). Sequenced sample: blood. CDR3 sequence: CSVGGMLGAGYNEQFF. CDR3 bases: TGCAGCGTTGGTGGCATGCTGGGGGCGGGCTACAATGAGCAGTTCTTC.